Ten or more counts support the clone carrying this TCR beta chain. Its matching antigen is unknown. J was trimmed by 4 bases and V by 2 bases; bases with no gene match: 2. CDR1 is SGDLS, CDR2 YYNGEE, per germline. The CDR3 length is 14 residues. The data were obtained in a study of radiation and T cells in renal cell carcinoma. Study-wide results and limits: In blood, top tumor clones expanded by 2 weeks, shrinking by 4.

Sequencing used immunoSEQ multiplex PCR; TCRdb keeps in-frame clones, though not all of them. The data hold 75,000 to 95,000 clones, with about 85% observed a single time. As for time point: blood 4 weeks post-SBRT, at nephrectomy. As to treatment: 15 Gy SBRT to primary tumor, nephrectomy 4 weeks later. Nephrectomy followed 15 Gy stereotactic body radiation by 4 weeks. Blood was sampled at baseline, 2 weeks and 4 weeks after SBRT. This chain connects TRBV9 to TRBJ2-1; 8 nucleotides align to TRBD1. The receptor was derived from a man over 45 with renal cell carcinoma. The starting material was blood, obtained from a patient whose treatment included radiotherapy and nephrectomy. DNA of the CDR3: TGTGCCAGCAGCGTGACAGGGGTATACAATGAGCAGTTCTTC. As protein: CASSVTGVYNEQFF.